This T cell receptor beta chain derives from a study of siplizumab effects on memory and regulatory T cells. Study-wide results and caveats: Researchers did not confirm the suppressive function of proliferating Tregs from siplizumab cultures. The mapping of alloreactive clones to unstimulated subsets covered only a minor fraction of them. Fewer alloreactive sequences mapped to unstimulated CD4+ memory cells under siplizumab.

The V end was cut by 1 base, the J end by 9 bases, with 9 bases between. CDR1 is SEHNR, CDR2 FQNEAQ, per germline (reference sequence). This CDR3 has 12 amino acids. Details on this clone: The antigen is undetermined.

The protocol was immunoSEQ multiplex PCR, while the TCRdb copy is restricted to in-frame clones and leaves out a portion. The table records some 100,000 clones, 91% of them present only once. V is TRBV7-9 and J is TRBJ1-1; D unresolved. The sample consisted of CD4+ T cells sorted from blood. The receptor was derived from a human donor in good health. Some clones in this sample may be carry-over from other donors' samples. The DNA for the CDR3 is TGTGCCAGCAGCTTAGGCGGAATGAAAGCTTTCTTT. It codes for CASSLGGMKAFF.